This TCR beta chain stems from a study of T cells in Graves' hyperthyroidism and ophthalmopathy. Study results and caveats: Before onset, ophthalmopathy was predicted by the model a median about six months earlier.

This clonotype has at least ten counts. Its antigen is currently unknown. Amplification targeted TCR beta CDR3 regions from RNA transcripts. The TCR CDR3 first-round RT-PCR relied on the HTBI primer set. TCRdb called the multiplex PCR reads again in MiXCR, with one record for every CDR3 protein. The sample holds about 180,000 distinct CDR3 sequences, about a sixth seen once. V gave up 1 base and J gave up 2 bases, with 11 bases separating them. There are 15 residues in the CDR3. Germline CDR1 SGHVS, CDR2 FQNEAQ. The V call is TRBV7-8, the J call TRBJ1-1; D is unresolved. The receptor comes from a woman aged 45 to 65 with Graves' hyperthyroidism. The material sequenced was blood. This CDR3 reads CASSLGSADNTEAFF. DNA of the CDR3: TGTGCCAGCAGCTTAGGGTCGGCAGACAACACTGAAGCTTTCTTT.